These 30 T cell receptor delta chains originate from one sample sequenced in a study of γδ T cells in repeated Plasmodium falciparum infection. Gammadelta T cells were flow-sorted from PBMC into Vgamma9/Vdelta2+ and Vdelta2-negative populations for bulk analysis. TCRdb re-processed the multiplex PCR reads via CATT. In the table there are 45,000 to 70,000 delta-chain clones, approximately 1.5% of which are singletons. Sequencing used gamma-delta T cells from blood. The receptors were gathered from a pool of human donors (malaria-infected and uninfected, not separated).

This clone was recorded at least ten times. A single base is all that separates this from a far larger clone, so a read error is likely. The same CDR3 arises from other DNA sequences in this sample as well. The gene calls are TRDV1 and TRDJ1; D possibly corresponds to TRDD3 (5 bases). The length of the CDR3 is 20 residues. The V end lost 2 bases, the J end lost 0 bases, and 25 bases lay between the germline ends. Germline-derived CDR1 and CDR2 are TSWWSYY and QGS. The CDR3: CALGESEMRTVGWYTDKLIF. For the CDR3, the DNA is TGTGCTCTTGGGGAATCGGAGATGCGTACTGTGGGATGGTACACCGATAAACTCATCTTT.

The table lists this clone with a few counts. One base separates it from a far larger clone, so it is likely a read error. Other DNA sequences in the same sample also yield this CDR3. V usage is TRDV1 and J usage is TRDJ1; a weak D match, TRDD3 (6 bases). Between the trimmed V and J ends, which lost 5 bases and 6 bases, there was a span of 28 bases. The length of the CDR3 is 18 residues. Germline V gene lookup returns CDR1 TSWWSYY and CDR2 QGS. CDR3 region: CALGKRGGRRRSPNKLIF. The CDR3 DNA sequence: TGTGCTCTTGGGAAACGGGGGGGGAGGAGGAGATCCCCAAATAAACTCATCTTT.

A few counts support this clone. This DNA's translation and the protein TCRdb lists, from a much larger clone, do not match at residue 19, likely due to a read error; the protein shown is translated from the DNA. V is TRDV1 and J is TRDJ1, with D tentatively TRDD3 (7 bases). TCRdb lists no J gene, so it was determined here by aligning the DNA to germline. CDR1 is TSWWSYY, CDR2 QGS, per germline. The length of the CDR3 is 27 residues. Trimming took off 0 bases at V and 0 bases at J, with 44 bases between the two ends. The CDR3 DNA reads TGTGCTCTTGGGGAACTAGCATTCCTTCCCTCGAAACGAGGCTGGGGGGACCTGCCTCTGTACACCGATAAACTCATCTTT. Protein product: CALGELAFLPSKRGWGDLPLYTDKLIF.

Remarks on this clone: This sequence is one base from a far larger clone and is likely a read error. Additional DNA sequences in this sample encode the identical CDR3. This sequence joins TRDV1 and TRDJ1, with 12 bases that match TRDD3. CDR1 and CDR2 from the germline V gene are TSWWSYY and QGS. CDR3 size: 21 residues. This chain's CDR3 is CALGELMGYWGIPYLPDKLIF. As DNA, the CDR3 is TGTGCCCTTGGGGAACTAATGGGGTACTGGGGGATACCCTACCTTCCCGATAAACTCATCTTT.

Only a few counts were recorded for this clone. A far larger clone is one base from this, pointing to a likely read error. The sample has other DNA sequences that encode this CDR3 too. CDR3 nucleotide sequence: TGTGCTCTTGGGGGCAAACGGGTCCCCCCCGGGGTGATGTACACCGATAAACTCATCTTT. This codes for CALGGKRVPPGVMYTDKLIF. V and J are TRDV1 and TRDJ1; D unclear. TCRdb records no J gene; here it was assigned by comparing the DNA to germline. V was pared by 4 bases and J by 0 bases, with 27 bases between. The CDR3 runs 20 residues. From germline, CDR1 is TSWWSYY and CDR2 QGS.

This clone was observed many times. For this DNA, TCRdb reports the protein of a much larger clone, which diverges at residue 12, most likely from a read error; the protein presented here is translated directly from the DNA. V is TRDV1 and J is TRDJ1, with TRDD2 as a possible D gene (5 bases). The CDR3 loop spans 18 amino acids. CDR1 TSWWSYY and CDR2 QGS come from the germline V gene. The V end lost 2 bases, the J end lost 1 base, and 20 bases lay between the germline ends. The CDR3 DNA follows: TGTGCTCTTGGGGAATATTTCCCTACGGAGCCCTGCACCGATAAACTCATCTTT. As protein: CALGEYFPTEPCTDKLIF.

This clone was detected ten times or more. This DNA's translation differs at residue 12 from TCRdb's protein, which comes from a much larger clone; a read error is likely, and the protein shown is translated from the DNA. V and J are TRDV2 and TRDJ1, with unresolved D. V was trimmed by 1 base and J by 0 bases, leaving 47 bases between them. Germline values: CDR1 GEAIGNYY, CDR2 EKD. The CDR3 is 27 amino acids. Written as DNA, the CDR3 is TGTGCCTGTGACACATCTCTCCTGAGAATGGGACCACAGGAGGACCCAAAACCGACTCTCTACACCGATAAACTCATCTTT. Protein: CACDTSLLRMGPQEDPKPTLYTDKLIF.

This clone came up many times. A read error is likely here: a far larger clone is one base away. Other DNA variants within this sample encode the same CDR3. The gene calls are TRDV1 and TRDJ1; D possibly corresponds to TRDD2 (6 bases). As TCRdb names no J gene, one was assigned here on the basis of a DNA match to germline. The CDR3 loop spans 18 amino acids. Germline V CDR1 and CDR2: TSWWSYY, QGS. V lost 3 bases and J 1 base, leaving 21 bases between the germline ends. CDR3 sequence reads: CALGELPLRNSGTDKLIF. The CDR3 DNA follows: TGTGCTCTTGGGGAGCTTCCTCTACGAAACTCGGGCACCGATAAACTCATCTTT.

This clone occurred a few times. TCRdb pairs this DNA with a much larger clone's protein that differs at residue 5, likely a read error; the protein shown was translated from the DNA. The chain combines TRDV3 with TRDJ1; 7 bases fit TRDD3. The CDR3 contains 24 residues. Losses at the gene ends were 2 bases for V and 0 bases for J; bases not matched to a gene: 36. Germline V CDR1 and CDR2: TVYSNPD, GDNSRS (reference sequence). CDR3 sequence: CAFREPKYVHYGGYGRTNTDKLIF. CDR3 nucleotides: TGTGCCTTTCGGGAACCAAAATACGTTCATTATGGAGGATACGGTAGAACAAACACCGATAAACTCATCTTT.

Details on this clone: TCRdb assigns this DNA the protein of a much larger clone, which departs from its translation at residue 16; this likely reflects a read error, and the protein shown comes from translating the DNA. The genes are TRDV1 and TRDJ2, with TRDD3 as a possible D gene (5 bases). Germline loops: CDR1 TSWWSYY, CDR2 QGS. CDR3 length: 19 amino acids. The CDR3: CALGEVAIATGVGAARLFF. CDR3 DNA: TGTGCTCTTGGGGAAGTGGCTATCGCGACTGGCGTTGGGGCAGCACGACTCTTCTTT.

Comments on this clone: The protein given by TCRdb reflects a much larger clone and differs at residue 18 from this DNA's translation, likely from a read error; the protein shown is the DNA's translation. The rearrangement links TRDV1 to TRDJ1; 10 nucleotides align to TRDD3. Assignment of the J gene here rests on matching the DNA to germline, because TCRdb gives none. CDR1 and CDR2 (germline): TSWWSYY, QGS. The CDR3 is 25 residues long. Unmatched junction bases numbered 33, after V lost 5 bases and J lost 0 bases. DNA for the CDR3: TGTGCTCTTGGGACTCAAGGCCTTTCACCTTTTTTCTGGGGGATAACATCTGAATACACCGATAAACTCATCTTT. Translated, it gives CALGTQGLSPFFWGITSEYTDKLIF.

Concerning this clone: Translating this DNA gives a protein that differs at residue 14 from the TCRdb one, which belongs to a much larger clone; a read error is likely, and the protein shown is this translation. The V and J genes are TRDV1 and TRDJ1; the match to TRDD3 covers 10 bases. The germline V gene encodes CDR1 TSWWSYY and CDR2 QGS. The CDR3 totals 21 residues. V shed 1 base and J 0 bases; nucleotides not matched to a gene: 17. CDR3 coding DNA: TGTGCTCTTGGGGAACACCTCGCGGGCACTGGGGGATCCCCGTACACCGATAAACTCATCTTT. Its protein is CALGEHLAGTGGSPYTDKLIF.

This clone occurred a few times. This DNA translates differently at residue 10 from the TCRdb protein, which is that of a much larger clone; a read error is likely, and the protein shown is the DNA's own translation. The CDR3 sequence: CACDRGIRGRLIF. In DNA form, the CDR3 reads TGTGCCTGTGATAGGGGGATACGCGGGAGACTCATCTTT. The rearrangement links TRDV2 to TRDJ1, with 10 bases fitting TRDD3. The J gene was missing in TCRdb and was found by matching the end of the DNA to germline. V was clipped by 4 bases and J by 10 bases; unmatched bases: 8. The CDR3 extends over 13 amino acids. Germline CDR1 and CDR2: GEAIGNYY and EKD.

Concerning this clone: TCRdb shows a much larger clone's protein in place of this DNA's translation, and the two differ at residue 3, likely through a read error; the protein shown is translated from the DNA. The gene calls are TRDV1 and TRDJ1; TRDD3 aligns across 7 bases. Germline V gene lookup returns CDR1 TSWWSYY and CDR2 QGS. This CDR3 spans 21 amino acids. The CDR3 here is CAPGEWGPYSTGDPYTDKLIF. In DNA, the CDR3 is TGTGCTCCTGGGGAATGGGGACCATACAGTACTGGGGACCCCTACACCGATAAACTCATCTTT.

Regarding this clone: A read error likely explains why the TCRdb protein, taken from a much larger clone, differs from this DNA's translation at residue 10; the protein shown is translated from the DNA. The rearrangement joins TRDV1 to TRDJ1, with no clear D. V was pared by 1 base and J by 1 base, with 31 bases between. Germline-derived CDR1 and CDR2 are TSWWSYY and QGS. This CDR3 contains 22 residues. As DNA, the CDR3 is TGTGCTCTTGGGGAACCCGGTCCCTTTTACCGTACGGTGGCCGGGTGCACCGATAAACTCATCTTT. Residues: CALGEPGPFYRTVAGCTDKLIF.

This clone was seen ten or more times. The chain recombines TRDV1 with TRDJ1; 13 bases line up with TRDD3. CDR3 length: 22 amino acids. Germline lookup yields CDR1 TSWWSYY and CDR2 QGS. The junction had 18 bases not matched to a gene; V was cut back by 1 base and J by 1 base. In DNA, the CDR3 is TGTGCTCTTGGGGAACGGCCTTCCTACGTACTGGGGGATACGGGGGGCACCGATAAACTCATCTTT. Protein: CALGERPSYVLGDTGGTDKLIF.

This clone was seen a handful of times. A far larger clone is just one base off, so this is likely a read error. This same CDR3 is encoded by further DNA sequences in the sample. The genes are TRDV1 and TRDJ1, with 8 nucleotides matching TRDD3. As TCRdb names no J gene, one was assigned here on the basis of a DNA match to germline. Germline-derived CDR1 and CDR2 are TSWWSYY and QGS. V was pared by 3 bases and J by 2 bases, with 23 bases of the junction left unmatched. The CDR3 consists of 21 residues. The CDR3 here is CALGDGYRQGYGFYLTDKLIF. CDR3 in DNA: TGTGCTCTTGGGGATGGTTATAGACAGGGATACGGTTTTTACTTGACCGATAAACTCATCTTT.

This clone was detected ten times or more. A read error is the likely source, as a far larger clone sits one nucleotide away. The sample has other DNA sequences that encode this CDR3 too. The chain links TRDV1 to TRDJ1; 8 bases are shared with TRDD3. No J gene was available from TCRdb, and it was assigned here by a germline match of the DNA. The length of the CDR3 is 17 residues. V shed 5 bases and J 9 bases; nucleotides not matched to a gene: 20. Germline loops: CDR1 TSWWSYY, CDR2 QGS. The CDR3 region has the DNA TGTGCTCTTGGGAATCATTCCTGTTACTGGGGGGTACGGCAACTCATCTTT. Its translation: CALGNHSCYWGVRQLIF.

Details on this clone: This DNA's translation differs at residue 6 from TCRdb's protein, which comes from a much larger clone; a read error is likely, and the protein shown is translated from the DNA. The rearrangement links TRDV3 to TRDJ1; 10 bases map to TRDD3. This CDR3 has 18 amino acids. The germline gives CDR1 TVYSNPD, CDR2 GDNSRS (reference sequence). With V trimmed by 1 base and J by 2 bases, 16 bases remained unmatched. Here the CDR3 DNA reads TGTGCCTTTAAGGGGGGAGTTCCTACTGGGGGATCGACCGATAAACTCATCTTT. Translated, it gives CAFKGGVPTGGSTDKLIF. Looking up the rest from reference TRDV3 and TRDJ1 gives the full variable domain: CDKVTQSSPDQTVASGSEVVLLCTYDTVYSNPDLFWYRIRPDYSFQFVFYGDNSRSEGADFTQGRFSVKHILTQKAFHLVISPVRTEDSATYYCAFKGGVPTGGSTDKLIFGKGTRVTVEP.

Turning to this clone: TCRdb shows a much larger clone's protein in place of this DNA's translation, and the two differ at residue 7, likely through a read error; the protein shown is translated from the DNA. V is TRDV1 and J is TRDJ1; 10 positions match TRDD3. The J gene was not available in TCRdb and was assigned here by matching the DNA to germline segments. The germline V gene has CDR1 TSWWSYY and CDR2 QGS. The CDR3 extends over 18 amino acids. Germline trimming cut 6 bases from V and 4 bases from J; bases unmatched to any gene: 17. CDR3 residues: CALGIHVHGGDTNDKLIF. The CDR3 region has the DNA TGTGCTCTTGGTATTCACGTCCATGGGGGGGATACGAACGATAAACTCATCTTT.

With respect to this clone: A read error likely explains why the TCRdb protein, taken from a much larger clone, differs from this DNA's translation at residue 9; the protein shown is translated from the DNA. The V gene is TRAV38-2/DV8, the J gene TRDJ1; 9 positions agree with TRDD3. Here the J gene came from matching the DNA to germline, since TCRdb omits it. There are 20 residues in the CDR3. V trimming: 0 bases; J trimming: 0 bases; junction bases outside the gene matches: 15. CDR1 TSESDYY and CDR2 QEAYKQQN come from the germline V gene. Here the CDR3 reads CAYRSADKANWGRYTDKLIF. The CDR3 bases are TGTGCTTATAGGAGCGCTGATAAAGCAAACTGGGGGAGGTACACCGATAAACTCATCTTT.

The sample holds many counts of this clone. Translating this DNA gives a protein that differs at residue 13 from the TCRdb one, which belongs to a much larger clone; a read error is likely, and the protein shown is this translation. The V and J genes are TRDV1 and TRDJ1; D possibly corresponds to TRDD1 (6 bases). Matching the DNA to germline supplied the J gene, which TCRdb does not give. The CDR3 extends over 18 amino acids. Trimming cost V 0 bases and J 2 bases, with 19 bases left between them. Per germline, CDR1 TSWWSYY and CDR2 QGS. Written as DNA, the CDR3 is TGTGCTCTTGGGGAACTTCCCTGGTGGATAAATAGGACCGATAAACTCATCTTT. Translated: CALGELPWWINRTDKLIF.

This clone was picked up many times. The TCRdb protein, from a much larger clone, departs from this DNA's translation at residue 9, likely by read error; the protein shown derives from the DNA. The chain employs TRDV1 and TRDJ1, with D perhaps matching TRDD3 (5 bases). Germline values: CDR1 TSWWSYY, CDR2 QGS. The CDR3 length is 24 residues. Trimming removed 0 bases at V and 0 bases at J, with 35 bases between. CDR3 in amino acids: CALGELDFYQPKREDILNTDKLIF. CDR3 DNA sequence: TGTGCTCTTGGGGAACTTGATTTCTACCAACCTAAACGCGAGGATATATTGAACACCGATAAACTCATCTTT.

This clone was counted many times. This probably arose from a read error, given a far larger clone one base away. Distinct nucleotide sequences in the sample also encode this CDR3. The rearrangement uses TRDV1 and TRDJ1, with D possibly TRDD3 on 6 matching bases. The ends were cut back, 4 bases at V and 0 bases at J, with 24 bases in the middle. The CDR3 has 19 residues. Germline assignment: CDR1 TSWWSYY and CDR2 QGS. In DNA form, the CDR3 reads TGTGCTCTTGGGGCTTTCCTCTTGGGGGGACTACCGTACACCGATAAACTCATCTTT. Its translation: CALGAFLLGGLPYTDKLIF.

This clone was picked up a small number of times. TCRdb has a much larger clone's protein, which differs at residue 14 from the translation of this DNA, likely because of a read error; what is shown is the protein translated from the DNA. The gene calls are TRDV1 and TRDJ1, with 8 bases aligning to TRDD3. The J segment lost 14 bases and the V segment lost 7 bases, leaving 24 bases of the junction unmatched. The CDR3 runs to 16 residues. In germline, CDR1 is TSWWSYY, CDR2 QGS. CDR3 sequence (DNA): TGTGCTCTTGCACACTGGGGGCCTCATGACCCCGATAAACCAATCTTT. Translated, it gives CALAHWGPHDPDKPIF.

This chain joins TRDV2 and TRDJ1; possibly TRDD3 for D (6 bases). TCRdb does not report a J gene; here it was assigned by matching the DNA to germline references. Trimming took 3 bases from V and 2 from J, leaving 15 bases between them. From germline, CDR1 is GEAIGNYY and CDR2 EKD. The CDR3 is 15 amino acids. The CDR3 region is CACDVLGPQTDKLIF. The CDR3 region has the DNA TGTGCCTGTGACGTACTGGGACCCCAAACCGATAAACTCATCTTT.

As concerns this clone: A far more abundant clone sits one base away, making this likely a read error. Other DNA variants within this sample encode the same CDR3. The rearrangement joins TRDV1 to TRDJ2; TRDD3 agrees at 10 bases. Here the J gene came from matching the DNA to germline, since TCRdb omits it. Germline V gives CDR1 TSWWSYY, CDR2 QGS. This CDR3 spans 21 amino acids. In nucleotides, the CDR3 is TGTGCCCTTGGGGTTTCCTCGTACTGGGGGATCCAAACTTCTTTGACAGCACAACTCTTCTTT. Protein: CALGVSSYWGIQTSLTAQLFF.

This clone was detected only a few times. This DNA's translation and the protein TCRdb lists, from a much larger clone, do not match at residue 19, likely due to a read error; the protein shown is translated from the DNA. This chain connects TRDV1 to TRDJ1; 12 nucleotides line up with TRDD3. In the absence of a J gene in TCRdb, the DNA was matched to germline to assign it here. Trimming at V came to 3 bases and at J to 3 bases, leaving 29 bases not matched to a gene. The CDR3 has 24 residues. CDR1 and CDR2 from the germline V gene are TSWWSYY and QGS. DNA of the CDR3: TGTGCTCTTGGGGAGCTTCCTAGGTCTTGGGGCCGAGCTACTGGGGGATACCCCTCCGATAAACTCATCTTT. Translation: CALGELPRSWGRATGGYPSDKLIF.

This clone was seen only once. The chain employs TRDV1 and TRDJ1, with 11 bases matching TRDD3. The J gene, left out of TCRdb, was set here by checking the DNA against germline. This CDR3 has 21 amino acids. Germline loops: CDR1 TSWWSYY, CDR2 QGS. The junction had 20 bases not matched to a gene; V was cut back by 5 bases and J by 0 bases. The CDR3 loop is CALGNSGYWGIGTAYTDKLIF. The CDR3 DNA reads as TGTGCTCTTGGGAATTCTGGGTACTGGGGGATAGGGACGGCCTACACCGATAAACTCATCTTT.

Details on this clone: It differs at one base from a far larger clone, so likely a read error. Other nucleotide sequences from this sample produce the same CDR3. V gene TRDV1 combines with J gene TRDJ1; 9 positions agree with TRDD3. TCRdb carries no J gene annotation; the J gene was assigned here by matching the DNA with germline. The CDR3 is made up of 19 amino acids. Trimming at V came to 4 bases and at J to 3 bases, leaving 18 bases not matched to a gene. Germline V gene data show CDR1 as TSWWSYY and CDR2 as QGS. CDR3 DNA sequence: TGTGCTCTTGGGGGACAAATAGTCTTGGGGGATAGGAAATCCGATAAACTCATCTTT. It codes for CALGGQIVLGDRKSDKLIF.